This TCR beta chain came from a study of spatial heterogeneity in lung cancer. Study-wide context: Unique TCR and UMI combinations averaged more than ten appearances each in raw reads.

This clonotype was observed at least ten times. The CDR3 covers 13 residues. Trimming left V 6 bases short and J 6 bases short, with 15 bases between. Documented time point: sample taken at primary tumor resection. Unsorted samples of tumor, nontumor lung or frozen PBMC had their whole RNA sequenced. Samples were obtained from 65 to 80 donors, all untreated early-stage non-small cell lung cancer patients. Every cDNA TCR molecule received its own unique molecular identifier. TCRdb passed the 5' RACE reads through MiXCR, listing each CDR3 protein once. The sample carries tens of thousands of distinct CDR3 sequences, around 4.5% recorded once.

This sample comprised PBMCs, obtained at surgery. This sequence originates from a male donor with early-stage non-small cell lung cancer. The rearrangement links TRBV12-3 or TRBV12-4 to TRBJ2-7; possibly TRBD1 for D (6 bases). The CDR3 DNA follows: TGTGCCAGCAGCACCTCCAGGGGTTCCGAGCAGTACTTC. Its translation is CASSTSRGSEQYF.